This is a list of T cell receptor beta chains from one sample in a study of cytomegalovirus exposure and HLA in healthy donors. Repertoires were generated with immunoSEQ multiplex PCR, while TCRdb's copy carries only in-frame clones and drops some. The sample shows 80,000 to 100,000 clones, roughly four fifths of them seen only once. Material: PBMCs. Source of these receptors: a man in his forties or fifties in good health and CMV-seronegative. Each CDR3 is given with its conserved first and last residue. A D gene is named only where the DNA matches it firmly. The size entry is marked missing in some rows and otherwise reads once, few, many or a size class.

D gene: -
clone size: -
V gene: TRBV11-2
J gene: TRBJ2-3
CDR3 DNA: TGTGCCAGCGCGCCAGGGGATACGCAGTATTTT
CDR3 protein: CASAPGDTQYF

D gene: TRBD1
clone size: -
V gene: TRBV5-1
J gene: TRBJ2-7
CDR3 DNA: TGCGCCAGCAGCTTGGCCATCGGACAGGGGACCGAGCAGTACTTC
CDR3 protein: CASSLAIGQGTEQYF

D gene: TRBD2
clone size: -
V gene: TRBV18
J gene: TRBJ2-3
CDR3 DNA: TGTGCCAGCTCACCCGGACTAGGCGCAGATACGCAGTATTTT
CDR3 protein: CASSPGLGADTQYF

D gene: TRBD2
clone size: -
V gene: TRBV5-4
J gene: TRBJ2-1
CDR3 DNA: TGTGCCAGCAGCTTTGGACTAGCGGACAATGAGCAGTTCTTC
CDR3 protein: CASSFGLADNEQFF

D gene: -
clone size: -
V gene: TRBV6-1
J gene: TRBJ2-3
CDR3 DNA: TGTGCCAGCAGCCGGGACTCCCGGGGGGATACGCAGTATTTT
CDR3 protein: CASSRDSRGDTQYF

D gene: -
clone size: -
V gene: TRBV5-1
J gene: TRBJ1-4
CDR3 DNA: TGCGCCAGCAGTCGGGACCGGGAGAATGAAAAACTGTTTTTT
CDR3 protein: CASSRDRENEKLFF

D gene: -
clone size: once
V gene: TRBV5-6
J gene: TRBJ1-4
CDR3 DNA: TGTGCCAGCAGCTTGAGGGGTTGGGCTAATGAAAAACTGTTTTTT
CDR3 protein: CASSLRGWANEKLFF

D gene: -
clone size: -
V gene: TRBV5-6
J gene: TRBJ2-1
CDR3 DNA: TGTGCCAGCAGCCTCTCCCCCGGGCAGGGAATGGATGAGCAGTTCTTC
CDR3 protein: CASSLSPGQGMDEQFF

D gene: -
clone size: once
V gene: TRBV5-6
J gene: TRBJ1-1
CDR3 DNA: TGTGCCAGCAGCTTATTCGGGGAGACTGAAGCTTTCTTT
CDR3 protein: CASSLFGETEAFF

D gene: -
clone size: -
V gene: TRBV29-1
J gene: TRBJ1-2
CDR3 DNA: TGCAGCGCCCGAAGGGGGAGGGAGGAAGGCTACACCTTC
CDR3 protein: CSARRGREEGYTF

D gene: -
clone size: -
V gene: TRBV6-5
J gene: TRBJ1-5
CDR3 DNA: TGTGCCAGCAGTTACTCTTCCGGGTTTGATCAGCCCCAGCATTTT
CDR3 protein: CASSYSSGFDQPQHF

D gene: -
clone size: few
V gene: TRBV5-6
J gene: TRBJ2-2
CDR3 DNA: TGTGCCAGCAGCTTCGGGTCCACCGGGGAGCTGTTTTTT
CDR3 protein: CASSFGSTGELFF

D gene: TRBD2
clone size: -
V gene: TRBV29-1
J gene: TRBJ2-2
CDR3 DNA: TGCAGCGTTTCCGGGGCGGGGGGGCGGACCGGGGAGCTGTTTTTT
CDR3 protein: CSVSGAGGRTGELFF

D gene: -
clone size: -
V gene: TRBV5-4
J gene: TRBJ1-1
CDR3 DNA: TGTGCCAGCAGCTTGTTTTTGACACAACTTCGAGCTACTGAAGCTTTCTTT
CDR3 protein: CASSLFLTQLRATEAFF

D gene: TRBD2
clone size: -
V gene: TRBV4-2
J gene: TRBJ2-3
CDR3 DNA: TGTGCCAGCAGCCAACCGGGGGGAAGCACAGATACGCAGTATTTT
CDR3 protein: CASSQPGGSTDTQYF

D gene: -
clone size: -
V gene: TRBV6-1
J gene: TRBJ2-7
CDR3 DNA: TGTGCCAGCAGTGTCACTGGACTGGCTGGCTACGAGCAGTACTTC
CDR3 protein: CASSVTGLAGYEQYF

D gene: -
clone size: -
V gene: TRBV9
J gene: TRBJ2-7
CDR3 DNA: TGTGCCAGCAGCGTAGGCGGGGTAGAGTACGTCGAGCAGTACTTC
CDR3 protein: CASSVGGVEYVEQYF

D gene: TRBD1
clone size: -
V gene: TRBV5-8
J gene: TRBJ2-7
CDR3 DNA: TGTGCCAGCAGCTTGTTGAAGGGGGCGACCTACGAGCAGTACTTC
CDR3 protein: CASSLLKGATYEQYF

D gene: -
clone size: -
V gene: TRBV2
J gene: TRBJ2-3
CDR3 DNA: TGTGCCAGCAGTGAAGCGCTGGGACTCAGCACAGATACGCAGTATTTT
CDR3 protein: CASSEALGLSTDTQYF

D gene: -
clone size: -
V gene: TRBV30
J gene: TRBJ2-7
CDR3 DNA: TGTGCCTGGAGTGTATCCGGGTCTGAGCAGTACTTC
CDR3 protein: CAWSVSGSEQYF

D gene: -
clone size: -
V gene: TRBV28
J gene: TRBJ1-5
CDR3 DNA: TGTGCCAGCGGGACTAGCTATAGCAATCAGCCCCAGCATTTT
CDR3 protein: CASGTSYSNQPQHF

D gene: -
clone size: -
V gene: TRBV9
J gene: TRBJ2-7
CDR3 DNA: TGTGCCAGCAGCGTAGAGGGGATCTCCTACGAGCAGTACTTC
CDR3 protein: CASSVEGISYEQYF

D gene: -
clone size: -
V gene: TRBV5-1
J gene: TRBJ2-7
CDR3 DNA: TGCGCCAGCAGCTTGGGAGGCCTAGCTGGCGAGCAGTACTTC
CDR3 protein: CASSLGGLAGEQYF

D gene: TRBD1
clone size: -
V gene: TRBV9
J gene: TRBJ1-1
CDR3 DNA: TGTGCCAGCAGCGAACAGGGGTGGGGGAACACTGAAGCTTTCTTT
CDR3 protein: CASSEQGWGNTEAFF

D gene: TRBD2
clone size: -
V gene: TRBV5-4
J gene: TRBJ2-3
CDR3 DNA: TGTGCCAGCAGCTTGGGCAGGACTAGCGACGCAGATACGCAGTATTTT
CDR3 protein: CASSLGRTSDADTQYF

D gene: TRBD1
clone size: -
V gene: TRBV2
J gene: TRBJ1-4
CDR3 DNA: TGTGCCAGCAGGAGACAGGGCGAAAAACTGTTTTTT
CDR3 protein: CASRRQGEKLFF

D gene: TRBD1
clone size: -
V gene: TRBV6-6
J gene: TRBJ2-7
CDR3 DNA: TGTGCCAGCAGTTACCCCGGACAGGCTGATGAGCAGTACTTC
CDR3 protein: CASSYPGQADEQYF

D gene: -
clone size: -
V gene: TRBV7-9
J gene: TRBJ2-3
CDR3 DNA: TGTGCCAGCAGCTTAGGCGGGGTTAGCACAGATACGCAGTATTTT
CDR3 protein: CASSLGGVSTDTQYF

D gene: TRBD1
clone size: many
V gene: TRBV28
J gene: TRBJ1-1
CDR3 DNA: TGTGCCAGCAGTCCTGGACAGGGTGGGACTGAAGCTTTCTTT
CDR3 protein: CASSPGQGGTEAFF

D gene: TRBD2
clone size: -
V gene: TRBV7-9
J gene: TRBJ2-3
CDR3 DNA: TGTGCCAGCAGCTCCTTTGGAGCGGGGATGCAGTATTTT
CDR3 protein: CASSSFGAGMQYF

D gene: -
clone size: -
V gene: TRBV7-2
J gene: TRBJ2-2
CDR3 DNA: TGTGCCAGCAGCTTTGTGTTGGACAGGGAGCTGTTTTTT
CDR3 protein: CASSFVLDRELFF

D gene: -
clone size: -
V gene: TRBV7-9
J gene: TRBJ1-1
CDR3 DNA: TGTGCCAGCAGCTCGTTCGAATCTCAGGGAGGAAACACTGAAGCTTTCTTT
CDR3 protein: CASSSFESQGGNTEAFF

D gene: TRBD1
clone size: -
V gene: TRBV7-2
J gene: TRBJ1-1
CDR3 DNA: TGTGCCAGCAGCTTACTACAGGGGGACACTGAAGCTTTCTTT
CDR3 protein: CASSLLQGDTEAFF

D gene: TRBD2
clone size: -
V gene: TRBV7-9
J gene: TRBJ2-7
CDR3 DNA: TGTGCCAGCAGGCCTACTAGCGTCTACGAGCAGTACTTC
CDR3 protein: CASRPTSVYEQYF

D gene: -
clone size: -
V gene: TRBV5-6
J gene: TRBJ2-5
CDR3 DNA: TGTGCCAGCAGCCTAGACAGTTTCCAAGAGACCCAGTACTTC
CDR3 protein: CASSLDSFQETQYF

D gene: -
clone size: -
V gene: TRBV14
J gene: TRBJ2-3
CDR3 DNA: TGTGCCAGCAGCCAAGATCTCGGAGATACGCAGTATTTT
CDR3 protein: CASSQDLGDTQYF

D gene: TRBD1
clone size: -
V gene: TRBV7-2
J gene: TRBJ1-6
CDR3 DNA: TGTGCCAGCAGCTTAGCACAGGGGAATAATTCACCCCTCCACTTT
CDR3 protein: CASSLAQGNNSPLHF

D gene: TRBD1
clone size: -
V gene: TRBV5-1
J gene: TRBJ1-2
CDR3 DNA: TGCGCCAGCAGCCAAACAGGGGAGGTCGTGCGTGGCTACACCTTC
CDR3 protein: CASSQTGEVVRGYTF

D gene: TRBD1
clone size: -
V gene: TRBV12-5
J gene: TRBJ2-1
CDR3 DNA: TGTGCTAGTGGTCCTCCGACAGGGTTGGACAATGAGCAGTTCTTC
CDR3 protein: CASGPPTGLDNEQFF

D gene: -
clone size: once
V gene: TRBV5-1
J gene: TRBJ1-4
CDR3 DNA: TGCGCCAGCAGCTCCGAGGTCGACAGAAATGAAAAACTGTTTTTT
CDR3 protein: CASSSEVDRNEKLFF

D gene: -
clone size: few
V gene: TRBV11-2
J gene: TRBJ1-2
CDR3 DNA: TGTGCCAGCAGCAGTAGCTATGGCTACACCTTC
CDR3 protein: CASSSSYGYTF

D gene: TRBD1
clone size: -
V gene: TRBV2
J gene: TRBJ2-2
CDR3 DNA: TGTGCCAGCAGTTGGGACAGGGTTACCGGGGAGCTGTTTTTT
CDR3 protein: CASSWDRVTGELFF

D gene: TRBD2
clone size: -
V gene: TRBV9
J gene: TRBJ2-5
CDR3 DNA: TGTGCCAGCAGCGTAGCTGGGCTAGCGGGGGAGACCCAGTACTTC
CDR3 protein: CASSVAGLAGETQYF

D gene: -
clone size: -
V gene: TRBV29-1
J gene: TRBJ2-5
CDR3 DNA: TGCAGCGTTGAATTGGGAAGCGGAGAGACCCAGTACTTC
CDR3 protein: CSVELGSGETQYF

D gene: -
clone size: -
V gene: TRBV11-2
J gene: TRBJ1-5
CDR3 DNA: TGTGCCAGCAGCTTAGGCAGGAGCAATCAGCCCCAGCATTTT
CDR3 protein: CASSLGRSNQPQHF